This entry lists 8 T cell receptor beta chains sequenced from one sample in a study of blood T cell repertoires in COVID-19. Sequenced by immunoSEQ multiplex PCR; TCRdb stores in-frame clones only, minus some. In the table there are 110,000 to 150,000 clones, around three quarters of which are singletons. Specimen: peripheral blood. The receptors shown here come from a man between 50 and 59 years old with active or convalescent COVID-19.

A single count supports this clone. The CDR3 DNA follows: TGTGAGAGCAATGAGCAGTTCTTC. This translates into CESNEQFF. This chain connects TRBV21-1 to TRBJ2-1; the D call of TRBD2 is as the table states it, not checked on the DNA. TRBV21-1 is a recognized pseudogene. The CDR3 is 8 residues long.

The chain uses TRBV5-4 and TRBJ1-4; a possible D gene is TRBD1 (5 bases). This CDR3 region has 12 residues. The germline CDR1 and CDR2 sequences are SGHNT and YYREEE (reference sequence). Trimming left V 0 bases short and J 14 bases short, with 11 bases between. Written as DNA, the CDR3 is TGTGCCAGCAGCTTGGCCGGAGGGGCCCTGTTTTTT. Its translation is CASSLAGGALFF. The full variable domain, its missing parts supplied by reference TRBV5-4 and TRBJ1-4, is ETGVTQSPTHLIKTRGQQVTLRCSSQSGHNTVSWYQQALGQGPQFIFQYYREEENGRGNFPPRFSGLQFPNYSSELNVNALELDDSALYLCASSLAGGALFFGSGTQLSVL.

The CDR3 nucleotides are TGTGCCAGTAGTATGGGCCAGCAAGAGACCCAGTACTTC. It translates to CASSMGQQETQYF. This chain links TRBV19 with TRBJ2-5; D not certain. Germline V gene sequence: CDR1 LNHDA, CDR2 SQIVND (reference sequence). The CDR3 is 13 residues long. Deletions cut 3 bases from V and 2 bases from J, with 7 bases between.

The genes are TRBV11-2 and TRBJ2-3, with D tentatively TRBD1 (6 bases). Trimming shortened V by 1 base and J by 5 bases, and 13 bases separated the two germline ends. Germline V gene sequence: CDR1 SGHAT, CDR2 FQNNGV. This CDR3 spans 15 amino acids. In nucleotides, the CDR3 is TGTGCCAGCAGCTTAGCCCTGGACAGCCAAGATACGCAGTATTTT. Protein: CASSLALDSQDTQYF.

This clone showed up just once. The chain uses TRBV15 and TRBJ1-1, with D unresolved. Germline CDR1 and CDR2: LNHNV and YYDKDF (reference sequence). The CDR3 runs 15 residues. V lost 2 bases and J 0 bases, leaving 10 bases between the germline ends. CDR3 nucleotide sequence: TGTGCCACCAGCAGATCGAACAGCATGAACACTGAAGCTTTCTTT. Amino acids: CATSRSNSMNTEAFF.

V usage is TRBV19 and J usage is TRBJ2-3; D might be TRBD2 (6 bases). Trimming removed 5 bases at V and 4 bases at J, with 19 bases between. Germline CDR1 is LNHDA and CDR2 is SQIVND (reference sequence). This CDR3 contains 16 residues. In nucleotides, the CDR3 is TGTGCCAGTAGTTCCCTGTCGGGAGATGGTTCAGATACGCAGTATTTT. It is translated as CASSSLSGDGSDTQYF.

The genes are TRBV2 and TRBJ1-1; D gene uncertain. This CDR3 region has 13 residues. V was shortened by 0 bases and J by 7 bases, with 9 bases between the two germline ends. Germline CDR1 reads SNHLY; CDR2 reads FYNNEI. In DNA form, the CDR3 reads TGTGCCAGCAGTGAAGCTCGAGCGGGTGAAGCTTTCTTT. The encoded protein is CASSEARAGEAFF.

The CDR3 region is CASSLSQANTEAFF. The DNA of the CDR3 is TGTGCCAGCAGCTTAAGCCAGGCGAACACTGAAGCTTTCTTT. The rearrangement links TRBV7-9 to TRBJ1-1; no clear D. The V end lost 2 bases, the J end lost 1 base, and 8 bases lay between the germline ends. This CDR3 comprises 14 residues. Germline CDR1 is SEHNR and CDR2 is FQNEAQ (reference sequence).